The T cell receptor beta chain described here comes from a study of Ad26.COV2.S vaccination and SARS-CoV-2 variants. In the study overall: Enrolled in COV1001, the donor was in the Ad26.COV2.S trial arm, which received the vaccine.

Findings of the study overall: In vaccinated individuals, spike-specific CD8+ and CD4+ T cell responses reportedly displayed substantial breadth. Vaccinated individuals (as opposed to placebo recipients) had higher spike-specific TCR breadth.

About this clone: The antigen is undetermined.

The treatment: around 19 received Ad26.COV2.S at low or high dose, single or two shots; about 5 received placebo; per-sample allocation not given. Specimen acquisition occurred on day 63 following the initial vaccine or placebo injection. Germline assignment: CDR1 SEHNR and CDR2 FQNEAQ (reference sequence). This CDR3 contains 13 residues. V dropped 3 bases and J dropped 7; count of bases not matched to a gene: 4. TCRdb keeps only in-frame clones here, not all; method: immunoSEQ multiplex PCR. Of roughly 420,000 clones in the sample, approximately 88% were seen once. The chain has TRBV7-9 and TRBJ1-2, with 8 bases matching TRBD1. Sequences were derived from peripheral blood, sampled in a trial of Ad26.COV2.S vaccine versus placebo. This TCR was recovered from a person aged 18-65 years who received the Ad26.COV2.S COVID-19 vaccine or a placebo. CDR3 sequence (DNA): TGTGCCAGCAGCTTCGGCAGGGGGCCTGGCTACACCTTC. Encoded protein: CASSFGRGPGYTF.